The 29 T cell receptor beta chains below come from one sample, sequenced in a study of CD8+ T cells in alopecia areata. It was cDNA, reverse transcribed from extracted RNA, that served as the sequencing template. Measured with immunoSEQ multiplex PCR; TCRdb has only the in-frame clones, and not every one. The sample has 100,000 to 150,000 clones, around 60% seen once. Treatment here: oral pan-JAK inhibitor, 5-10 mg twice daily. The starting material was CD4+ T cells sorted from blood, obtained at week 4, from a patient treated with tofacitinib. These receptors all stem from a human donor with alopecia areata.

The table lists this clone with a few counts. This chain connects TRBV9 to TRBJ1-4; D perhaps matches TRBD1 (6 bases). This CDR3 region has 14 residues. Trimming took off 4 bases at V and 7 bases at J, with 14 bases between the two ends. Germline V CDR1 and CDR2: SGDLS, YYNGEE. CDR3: CASSPSRGGEKLFF. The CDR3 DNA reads TGTGCCAGCAGCCCGAGCAGGGGCGGTGAAAAACTGTTTTTT.

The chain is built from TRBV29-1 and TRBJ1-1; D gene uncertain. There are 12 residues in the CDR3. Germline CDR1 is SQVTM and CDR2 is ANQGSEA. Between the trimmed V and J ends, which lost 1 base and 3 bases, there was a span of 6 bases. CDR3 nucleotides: TGCAGCGTTGAAGCTGGGCACACTGAAGCTTTCTTT. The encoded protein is CSVEAGHTEAFF.

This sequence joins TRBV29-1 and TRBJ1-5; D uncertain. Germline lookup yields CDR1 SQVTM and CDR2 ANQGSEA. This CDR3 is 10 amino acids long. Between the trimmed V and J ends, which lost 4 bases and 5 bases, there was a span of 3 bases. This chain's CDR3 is CSVGDQPQHF. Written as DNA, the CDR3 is TGCAGCGTTGGGGATCAGCCCCAGCATTTT.

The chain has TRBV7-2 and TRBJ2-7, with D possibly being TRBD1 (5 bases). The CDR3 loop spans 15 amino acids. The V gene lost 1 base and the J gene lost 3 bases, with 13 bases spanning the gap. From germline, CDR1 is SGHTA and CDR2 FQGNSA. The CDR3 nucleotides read TGTGCCAGCAGCTTAGTCTTCGGGCAGGGCTACGAGCAGTACTTC. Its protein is CASSLVFGQGYEQYF.

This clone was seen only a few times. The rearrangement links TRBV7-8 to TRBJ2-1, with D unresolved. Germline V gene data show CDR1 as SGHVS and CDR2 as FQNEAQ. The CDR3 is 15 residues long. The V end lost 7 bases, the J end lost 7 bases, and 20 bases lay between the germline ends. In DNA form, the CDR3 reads TGTGCCAGCAACCCAGAGGTTAAGGGAAAGAATGAGCAGTTCTTC. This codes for CASNPEVKGKNEQFF.

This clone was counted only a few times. The CDR3 spells CSVVLSDETQYF. In DNA, the CDR3 is TGCAGCGTTGTTCTTAGTGATGAGACCCAGTACTTC. This chain joins TRBV29-1 and TRBJ2-5; D is ambiguous. The CDR3 length is 12 residues. V lost 4 bases, J lost 5 bases, and 11 bases lay in between. Germline CDR1 and CDR2: SQVTM and ANQGSEA.

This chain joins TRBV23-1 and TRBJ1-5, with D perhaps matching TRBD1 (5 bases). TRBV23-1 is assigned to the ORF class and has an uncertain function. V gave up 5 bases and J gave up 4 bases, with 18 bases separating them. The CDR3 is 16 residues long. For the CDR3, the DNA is TGCGCCAGCAGTAGTGAGCTCAGGGACGATAATCAGCCCCAGCATTTT. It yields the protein CASSSELRDDNQPQHF.

CDR3 DNA: TGTGCCAGCAGCGCAGACTCCAGGGTTATCGATGGCTACACCTTC. The encoded protein is CASSADSRVIDGYTF. The J gene is TRBJ1-2, the V gene TRBV7-2; D possibly corresponds to TRBD1 (5 bases). Germline V lookup: CDR1 SGHTA, CDR2 FQGNSA. CDR3 length: 15 amino acids. V lost 5 bases and J lost 6, with 19 bases in between.

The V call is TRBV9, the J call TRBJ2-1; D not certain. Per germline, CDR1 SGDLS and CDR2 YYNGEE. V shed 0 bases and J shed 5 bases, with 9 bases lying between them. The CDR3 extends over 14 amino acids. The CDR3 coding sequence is TGTGCCAGCAGCGTAGGGCAGGTACACAATGAGCAGTTCTTC. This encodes CASSVGQVHNEQFF.

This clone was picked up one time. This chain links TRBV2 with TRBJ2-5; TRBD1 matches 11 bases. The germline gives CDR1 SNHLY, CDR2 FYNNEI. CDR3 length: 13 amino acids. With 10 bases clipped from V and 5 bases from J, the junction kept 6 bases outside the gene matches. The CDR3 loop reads CATADRGPETQYF. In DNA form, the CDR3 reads TGTGCCACCGCGGACAGGGGGCCGGAGACCCAGTACTTC.

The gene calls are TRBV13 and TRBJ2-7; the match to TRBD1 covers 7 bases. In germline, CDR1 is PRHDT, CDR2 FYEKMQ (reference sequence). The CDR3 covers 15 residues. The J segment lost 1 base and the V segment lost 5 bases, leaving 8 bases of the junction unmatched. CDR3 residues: CASSPPGGFSYEQYF. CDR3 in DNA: TGTGCCAGCAGCCCTCCAGGGGGTTTTTCCTACGAGCAGTACTTC.

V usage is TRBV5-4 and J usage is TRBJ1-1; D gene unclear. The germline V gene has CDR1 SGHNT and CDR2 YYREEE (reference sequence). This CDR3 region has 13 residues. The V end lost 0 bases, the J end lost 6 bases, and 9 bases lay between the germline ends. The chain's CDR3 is CASSLGGNPEAFF. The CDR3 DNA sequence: TGTGCCAGCAGCTTGGGAGGAAACCCTGAAGCTTTCTTT.

This CDR3 reads CASSPALAGGSSGELFF. Here the CDR3 DNA reads TGTGCCAGCAGCCCTGCCCTAGCGGGAGGATCCTCCGGGGAGCTGTTTTTT. The chain uses TRBV7-7 and TRBJ2-2; 11 positions agree with TRBD2. The CDR3 is 17 amino acids. V shed 5 bases and J 6 bases; nucleotides not matched to a gene: 11. The germline CDR1 and CDR2 sequences are SSHAT and FNYEAQ (reference sequence). Together with reference TRBV7-7 and TRBJ2-2, the CDR3 gives the full variable domain: GAGVSQSPRYKVTKRGQDVTLRCDPISSHATLYWYQQALGQGPEFLTYFNYEAQPDKSGLPSDRFSAERPEGSISTLTIQRTEQRDSAMYRCASSPALAGGSSGELFFGEGSRLTVL.

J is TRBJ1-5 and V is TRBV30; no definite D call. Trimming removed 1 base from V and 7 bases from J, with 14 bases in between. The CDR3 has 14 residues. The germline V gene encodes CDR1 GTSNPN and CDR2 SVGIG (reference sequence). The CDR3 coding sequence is TGTGCCTGGAGTGCTCGACTCAGTGGGCAGCCCCAGCATTTT. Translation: CAWSARLSGQPQHF.

CDR3 amino acids: CASSLRLGAEETQYF. CDR3 DNA sequence: TGTGCCAGCAGCTTAAGGCTTGGGGCGGAAGAGACCCAGTACTTC. The chain joins TRBV7-2 to TRBJ2-5; D is perhaps TRBD1 (5 bases). Trimming removed 2 bases at V and 3 bases at J, with 13 bases between. Germline assignment: CDR1 SGHTA and CDR2 FQGNSA. The length of the CDR3 is 15 residues.

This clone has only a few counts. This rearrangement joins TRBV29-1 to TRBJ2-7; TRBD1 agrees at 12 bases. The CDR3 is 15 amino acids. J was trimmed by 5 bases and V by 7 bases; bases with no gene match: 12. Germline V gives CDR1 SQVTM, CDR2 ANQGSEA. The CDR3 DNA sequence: TGCAGCGCGCGTAAAACGGGACAGGGGGCTGACGAGCAGTACTTC. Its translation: CSARKTGQGADEQYF.

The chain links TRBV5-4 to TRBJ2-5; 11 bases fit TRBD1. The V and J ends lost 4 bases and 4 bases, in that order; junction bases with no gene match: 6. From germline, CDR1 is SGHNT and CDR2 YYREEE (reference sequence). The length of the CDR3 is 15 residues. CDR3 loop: CASSLGGQGGETQYF. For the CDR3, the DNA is TGTGCCAGCAGCCTCGGGGGACAGGGGGGAGAGACCCAGTACTTC.

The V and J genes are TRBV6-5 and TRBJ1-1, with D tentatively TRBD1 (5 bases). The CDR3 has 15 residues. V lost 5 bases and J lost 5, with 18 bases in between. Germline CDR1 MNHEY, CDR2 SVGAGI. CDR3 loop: CASSVIRGEGTEAFF. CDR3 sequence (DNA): TGTGCCAGCAGTGTAATTAGGGGAGAAGGAACTGAAGCTTTCTTT.

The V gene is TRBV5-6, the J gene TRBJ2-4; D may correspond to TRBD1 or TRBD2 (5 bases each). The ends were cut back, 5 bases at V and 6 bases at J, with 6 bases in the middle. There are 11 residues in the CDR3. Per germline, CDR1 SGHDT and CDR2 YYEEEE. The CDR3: CASRRGNIQYF. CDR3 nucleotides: TGTGCCAGCAGGAGGGGAAACATTCAGTACTTC.

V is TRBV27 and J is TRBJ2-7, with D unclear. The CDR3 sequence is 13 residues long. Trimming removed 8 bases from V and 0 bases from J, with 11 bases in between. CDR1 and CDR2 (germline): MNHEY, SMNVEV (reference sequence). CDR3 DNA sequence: TGTGCCAGCTTCGGGCAGGACTCCTACGAGCAGTACTTC. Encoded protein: CASFGQDSYEQYF.

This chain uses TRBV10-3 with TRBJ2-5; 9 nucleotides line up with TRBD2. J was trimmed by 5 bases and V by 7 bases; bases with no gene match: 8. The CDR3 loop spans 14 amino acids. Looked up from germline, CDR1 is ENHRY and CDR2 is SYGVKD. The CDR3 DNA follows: TGTGCCATCAACGCGGGGGGGCCTTTGGAGACCCAGTACTTC. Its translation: CAINAGGPLETQYF.

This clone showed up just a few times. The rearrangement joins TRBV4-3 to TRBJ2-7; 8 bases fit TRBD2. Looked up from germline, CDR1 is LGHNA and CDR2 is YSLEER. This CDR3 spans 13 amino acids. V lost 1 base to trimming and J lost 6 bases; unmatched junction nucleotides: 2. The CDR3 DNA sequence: TGCGCCAGCAGCCAAGGACTAGCGCGCGAGCAGTACTTC. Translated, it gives CASSQGLAREQYF.

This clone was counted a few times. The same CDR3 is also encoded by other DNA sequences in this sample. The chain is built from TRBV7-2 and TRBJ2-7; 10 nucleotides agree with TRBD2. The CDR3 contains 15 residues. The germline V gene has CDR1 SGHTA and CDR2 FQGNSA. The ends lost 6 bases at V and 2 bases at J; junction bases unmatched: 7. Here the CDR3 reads CASSFRTSGAYEQYF. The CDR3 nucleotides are TGTGCCAGCAGTTTTCGGACTAGCGGTGCCTACGAGCAGTACTTC. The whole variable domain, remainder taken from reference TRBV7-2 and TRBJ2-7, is GAGVSQSPSNKVTEKGKDVELRCDPISGHTALYWYRQSLGQGLEFLIYFQGNSAPDKSGLPSDRFSAERTGGSVSTLTIQRTQQEDSAVYLCASSFRTSGAYEQYFGPGTRLTVT.

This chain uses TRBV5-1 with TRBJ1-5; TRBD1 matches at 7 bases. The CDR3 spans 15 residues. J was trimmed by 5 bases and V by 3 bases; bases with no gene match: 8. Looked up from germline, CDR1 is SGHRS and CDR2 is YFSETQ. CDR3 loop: CASSSRDRTHQPQHF. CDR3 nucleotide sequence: TGCGCCAGCAGCTCCCGGGACAGAACACATCAGCCCCAGCATTTT.

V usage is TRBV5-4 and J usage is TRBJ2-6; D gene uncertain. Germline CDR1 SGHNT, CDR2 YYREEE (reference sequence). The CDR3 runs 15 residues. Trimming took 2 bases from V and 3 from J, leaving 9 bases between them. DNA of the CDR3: TGTGCCAGCAGCTTAAAGGCGGTTGGGGCCAACGTCCTGACTTTC. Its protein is CASSLKAVGANVLTF.

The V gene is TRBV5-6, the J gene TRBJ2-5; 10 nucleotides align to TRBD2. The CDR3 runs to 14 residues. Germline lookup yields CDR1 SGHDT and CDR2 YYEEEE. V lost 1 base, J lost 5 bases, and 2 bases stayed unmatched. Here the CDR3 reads CASSLTSGTETQYF. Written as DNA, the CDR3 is TGTGCCAGCAGCTTGACTAGCGGGACGGAGACCCAGTACTTC.

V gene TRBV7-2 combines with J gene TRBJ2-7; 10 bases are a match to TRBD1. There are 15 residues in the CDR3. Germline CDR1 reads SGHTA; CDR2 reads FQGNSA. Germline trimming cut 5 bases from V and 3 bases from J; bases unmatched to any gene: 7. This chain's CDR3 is CASSQRTGGNYEQYF. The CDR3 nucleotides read TGTGCCAGCAGCCAGAGGACAGGGGGAAACTACGAGCAGTACTTC.

The CDR3 protein is CATSYKGAGNTIYF. In DNA form, the CDR3 reads TGTGCCACCAGCTACAAAGGGGCTGGAAACACCATATATTTT. The chain joins TRBV15 to TRBJ1-3; possibly TRBD1 for D (5 bases). Germline assignment: CDR1 LNHNV and CDR2 YYDKDF (reference sequence). The length of the CDR3 is 14 residues. The V end was cut by 5 bases, the J end by 2 bases, with 10 bases between.

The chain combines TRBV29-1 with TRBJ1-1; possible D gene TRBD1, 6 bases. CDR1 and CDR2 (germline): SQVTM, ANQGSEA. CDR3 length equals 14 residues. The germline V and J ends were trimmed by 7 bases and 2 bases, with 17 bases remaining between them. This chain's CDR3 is CSARYDRRNTEAFF. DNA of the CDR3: TGCAGCGCGAGATACGACAGGCGAAACACTGAAGCTTTCTTT. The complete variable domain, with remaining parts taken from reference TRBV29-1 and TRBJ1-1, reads SAVISQKPSRDICQRGTSLTIQCQVDSQVTMMFWYRQQPGQSLTLIATANQGSEATYESGFVIDKFPISRPNLTFSTLTVSNMSPEDSSIYLCSARYDRRNTEAFFGQGTRLTVV.